A single sample is the source of the 31 T cell receptor beta chains below, sequenced in a study of T-cell reconstitution after alpha-beta-depleted transplantation in children. Molecular barcoding with unique molecular identifiers was used for the TCRbeta library. TCRdb passed the PCR reads through MiXCR, listing each CDR3 protein once. The sample lists under 50,000 distinct CDR3 sequences; 52% were seen once. The sample in question was peripheral blood, obtained before TCRalphabeta/CD19-depleted stem cell transplant. The receptors originated from a boy in the first two years of life with SCID, due to receive a stem cell transplant.

This clonotype has ten or more counts. This chain joins TRBV6-1 and TRBJ2-2, with D tentatively TRBD2 (6 bases). V dropped 6 bases and J dropped 6 bases, with 17 bases sitting between them. The germline V gene encodes CDR1 MNHNS and CDR2 SASEGT. The CDR3 consists of 15 residues. The CDR3 reads CASRKQGGTAGELFF. The DNA for the CDR3 is TGTGCCAGCAGAAAGCAGGGAGGTACGGCCGGGGAGCTGTTTTTT.

The J gene is TRBJ2-5, the V gene TRBV7-2, with D possibly TRBD2 on 6 matching bases. This CDR3 is built from 16 residues. V was shortened by 0 bases and J by 1 base, with 12 bases between the two germline ends. Looked up from germline, CDR1 is SGHTA and CDR2 is FQGNSA. CDR3 protein: CASSLAEGPGQETQYF. The CDR3 DNA sequence: TGTGCCAGCAGCTTAGCGGAGGGGCCAGGCCAAGAGACCCAGTACTTC.

The V and J genes are TRBV5-4 and TRBJ2-5; D tentatively fits TRBD1 or TRBD2 (5 bases each). Per germline, CDR1 SGHNT and CDR2 YYREEE (reference sequence). The V end was cut by 5 bases, the J end by 0 bases, with 20 bases between. CDR3 length: 17 residues. CDR3 in amino acids: CASSSRTGTPYQETQYF. The CDR3, as DNA: TGTGCCAGCAGTTCAAGGACCGGGACCCCGTACCAAGAGACCCAGTACTTC.

CDR3 DNA: TGTGCCAGCAGCCCCCTCAGGGAGACCCAGTACTTC. Its translation: CASSPLRETQYF. The chain couples TRBV7-7 to TRBJ2-5; D not resolved. Trimming removed 5 bases at V and 5 bases at J, with 9 bases between. In germline, CDR1 is SSHAT, CDR2 FNYEAQ (reference sequence). The CDR3 is made up of 12 amino acids.

The chain combines TRBV4-2 with TRBJ1-6; D perhaps matches TRBD1 (5 bases). V lost 0 bases to trimming and J lost 10 bases, with 13 bases between them. The CDR3 runs to 15 residues. CDR1 and CDR2 from the germline V gene are LGHNA and YNFKEQ. CDR3 region: CASSQDDSRESPLHF. The CDR3 nucleotides are TGTGCCAGCAGCCAAGACGACAGCAGGGAGTCACCCCTCCACTTT.

The gene calls are TRBV7-6 and TRBJ2-1, with 7 bases fitting TRBD2. Germline-derived CDR1 and CDR2 are SGHVS and FNYEAQ. J gave up 4 bases and V 5 bases, and 8 bases lay outside the gene matches. The CDR3 runs 15 residues. CDR3: CASSTLGTTYNEQFF. CDR3 sequence (DNA): TGTGCCAGCAGCACGTTAGGGACTACTTACAATGAGCAGTTCTTC. The variable domain in full, with the rest retrieved from reference TRBV7-6 and TRBJ2-1, is GAGVSQSPRYKVTKRGQDVALRCDPISGHVSLYWYRQALGQGPEFLTYFNYEAQQDKSGLPNDRFSAERPEGSISTLTIQRTEQRDSAMYRCASSTLGTTYNEQFFGPGTRLTVL.

The J gene is TRBJ1-1, the V gene TRBV6-5; no reliable D call. The V end lost 4 bases, the J end lost 1 base, and 10 bases lay between the germline ends. The germline V gene has CDR1 MNHEY and CDR2 SVGAGI. CDR3 size: 14 residues. DNA for the CDR3: TGTGCCAGCAGTTTCAACTGGCCGAACACTGAAGCTTTCTTT. It specifies CASSFNWPNTEAFF.

The chain uses TRBV5-1 and TRBJ1-1; 11 bases are shared with TRBD1. CDR3 size: 16 residues. J was trimmed by 5 bases and V by 0 bases; bases with no gene match: 6. Germline V lookup: CDR1 SGHRS, CDR2 YFSETQ. For the CDR3, the DNA is TGCGCCAGCAGCTTGGCAGGACAGGGGGCGCTTACTGAAGCTTTCTTT. Its protein is CASSLAGQGALTEAFF. The full variable domain, rest sourced from reference TRBV5-1 and TRBJ1-1, is KAGVTQTPRYLIKTRGQQVTLSCSPISGHRSVSWYQQTPGQGLQFLFEYFSETQRNKGNFPGRFSGRQFSNSRSEMNVSTLELGDSALYLCASSLAGQGALTEAFFGQGTRLTVV.

J is TRBJ1-1 and V is TRBV19; TRBD1 aligns across 8 bases. This CDR3 comprises 14 residues. With 4 bases clipped from V and 4 bases from J, the junction kept 5 bases outside the gene matches. Germline CDR1 is LNHDA and CDR2 is SQIVND (reference sequence). For the CDR3, the DNA is TGTGCCAGTAGTAAACCTACAGGGGGCACTGAAGCTTTCTTT. Its protein product is CASSKPTGGTEAFF. The entire variable domain, with the rest obtained from reference TRBV19 and TRBJ1-1, is as follows: DGGITQSPKYLFRKEGQNVTLSCEQNLNHDAMYWYRQDPGQGLRLIYYSQIVNDFQKGDIAEGYSVSREKKESFPLTVTSAQKNPTAFYLCASSKPTGGTEAFFGQGTRLTVV.

The genes are TRBV5-6 and TRBJ2-7; D may be TRBD1 (5 bases). The V gene's germline CDR1 is SGHDT and CDR2 YYEEEE. CDR3 size: 14 residues. V lost 4 bases and J lost 0, with 11 bases in between. This CDR3 is CASSGRQSSYEQYF. The CDR3 nucleotides are TGTGCCAGCAGCGGTAGACAGAGCTCCTACGAGCAGTACTTC.

The chain couples TRBV13 to TRBJ2-7, with a possible D match to TRBD2 (7 bases). The length of the CDR3 is 15 residues. Germline-derived CDR1 and CDR2 are PRHDT and FYEKMQ (reference sequence). Between the trimmed V and J ends, which lost 5 bases and 2 bases, there was a span of 16 bases. CDR3 coding DNA: TGTGCCAGCAGCCTTGGGGGGGGCAAAACCTACGAGCAGTACTTC. It is translated as CASSLGGGKTYEQYF. The entire variable domain, with the rest obtained from reference TRBV13 and TRBJ2-7, is as follows: AAGVIQSPRHLIKEKRETATLKCYPIPRHDTVYWYQQGPGQDPQFLISFYEKMQSDKGSIPDRFSAQQFSDYHSELNMSSLELGDSALYFCASSLGGGKTYEQYFGPGTRLTVT.

The chain couples TRBV12-3 or TRBV12-4 to TRBJ1-2; D remains ambiguous. The CDR3 is made up of 12 amino acids. Trimming took 2 bases from V and 3 from J, leaving 4 bases between them. The CDR3 reads CASSLWDYGYTF. The CDR3, as DNA: TGTGCCAGCAGTTTATGGGACTATGGCTACACCTTC.

This clonotype was counted ten times or more. The chain uses TRBV20-1 and TRBJ1-2; no clear D gene. CDR1 is DFQATT, CDR2 SNEGSKA, per germline (reference sequence). V was cut by 0 bases and J by 14 bases, with 16 bases left in between. CDR3 length: 12 amino acids. CDR3 DNA: TGCAGTGCTAGAGAGGCAGGTTTATCCGTGACCTTC. It is translated as CSAREAGLSVTF.

The chain uses TRBV4-3 and TRBJ2-1; D unresolved. The V end was cut by 1 base, the J end by 2 bases, with 9 bases between. Germline V gene data show CDR1 as LGHNA and CDR2 as YSLEER. The CDR3 totals 15 residues. The DNA for the CDR3 is TGCGCCAGCAGCCAAGTTGGCCTACCCTACAATGAGCAGTTCTTC. Translating gives CASSQVGLPYNEQFF.

The V and J genes are TRBV13 and TRBJ2-5; weak D call: TRBD1 (5 bases). This CDR3 is built from 13 residues. V lost 6 bases and J lost 4, with 12 bases in between. The germline gives CDR1 PRHDT, CDR2 FYEKMQ (reference sequence). The DNA of the CDR3 is TGTGCCAGCAGTCCTCTTCAGGGAGAGACCCAGTACTTC. Encoded protein: CASSPLQGETQYF.

The chain carries TRBV20-1 and TRBJ2-7; no clear D gene. V shed 1 base and J shed 1 base, with 14 bases lying between them. This CDR3 is 15 amino acids long. Per the germline V gene, CDR1 is DFQATT and CDR2 is SNEGSKA (reference sequence). The CDR3 DNA follows: TGCAGTGCTAGAGGCTCAGACTTACAGTCCTACGAGCAGTACTTC. Encoded protein: CSARGSDLQSYEQYF.

This rearrangement joins TRBV4-1 to TRBJ2-1, with D hard to call. CDR1 MGHRA and CDR2 YSYEKL come from the germline V gene. This CDR3 has 11 amino acids. The V gene lost 6 bases and the J gene lost 4 bases, with 4 bases spanning the gap. The CDR3 spells CASRQYNEQFF. Here the CDR3 DNA reads TGCGCCAGCAGACAGTACAATGAGCAGTTCTTC.

The chain is built from TRBV20-1 and TRBJ2-1, with TRBD1 identical over 12 bases. V dropped 0 bases and J dropped 8; count of bases not matched to a gene: 5. Germline-derived CDR1 and CDR2 are DFQATT and SNEGSKA (reference sequence). The CDR3 contains 15 residues. CDR3 residues: CSARDAGTGGDEQFF. DNA for the CDR3: TGCAGTGCTAGAGATGCCGGGACAGGGGGCGATGAGCAGTTCTTC.

The rearrangement uses TRBV12-3 or TRBV12-4 and TRBJ2-7; the D gene is possibly TRBD1 (5 bases). Trimming stripped 6 bases from V and 2 bases from J, with 11 bases between. The CDR3 has 13 residues. The CDR3 nucleotides are TGTGCCAGCAGCCTTGCAGGGACCTACGAGCAGTACTTC. It is translated as CASSLAGTYEQYF.

The chain recombines TRBV7-2 with TRBJ1-1; perhaps TRBD1 as D (6 bases). Between the trimmed V and J ends, which lost 2 bases and 1 base, there was a span of 17 bases. The CDR3 loop spans 17 amino acids. CDR1 SGHTA and CDR2 FQGNSA come from the germline V gene. The CDR3 spells CASSLSQVQGANTEAFF. As DNA, the CDR3 is TGTGCCAGCAGCTTAAGTCAGGTACAGGGAGCGAACACTGAAGCTTTCTTT.

This clonotype was found a few times. V usage is TRBV10-3 and J usage is TRBJ2-3, with 8 bases fitting TRBD2. The length of the CDR3 is 16 residues. Trimming cost V 0 bases and J 1 base; bases outside gene matches: 3. The germline V gene encodes CDR1 ENHRY and CDR2 SYGVKD. The CDR3 region is CAISESVAGRTDTQYF. In DNA form, the CDR3 reads TGTGCCATCAGTGAGTCAGTAGCGGGACGCACAGATACGCAGTATTTT.

This chain joins TRBV20-1 and TRBJ2-7; 15 nucleotides line up with TRBD2. Germline CDR1 DFQATT, CDR2 SNEGSKA (reference sequence). The CDR3 runs to 18 residues. The junction had 14 bases not matched to a gene; V was cut back by 4 bases and J by 4 bases. CDR3 sequence (DNA): TGCAGTGCTATAGATTCGGGACTAGCGGGGGGCACATATTACGAGCAGTACTTC. Translating it yields CSAIDSGLAGGTYYEQYF.

On this clonotype: At one end, the junction sequence differs from germline, possibly due to a read error. V is TRBV7-6 and J is TRBJ2-3; D tentatively fits TRBD1 or TRBD2 (5 bases each). The CDR3 has 16 amino acids. CDR1 and CDR2 (germline): SGHVS, FNYEAQ. This chain's CDR3 is CASSIASGTGTHTQYF. Here the CDR3 DNA reads TGTGCCAGCAGCATAGCCTCCGGGACCGGGACGCATACGCAGTATTTT.

This clonotype occurred many times. J is TRBJ1-1 and V is TRBV6-4; D remains unclear. The germline CDR1 and CDR2 sequences are MRHNA and SNTAGT. This CDR3 has 14 amino acids. V was pared by 7 bases and J by 3 bases, with 15 bases between. CDR3 sequence (DNA): TGTGCCAGCAAAGAATGGGTGGAGGACACTGAAGCTTTCTTT. Amino acids: CASKEWVEDTEAFF.

The CDR3 DNA follows: TGCGCCAGCAGCGTGGCGGGGGCCTTTAGCCCAGATACGCAGTATTTT. Protein product: CASSVAGAFSPDTQYF. The chain links TRBV4-3 to TRBJ2-3, with D possibly TRBD2 on 7 matching bases. The V and J ends lost 5 bases and 4 bases respectively, with 19 bases between them. This CDR3 has 16 residues. The germline CDR1 and CDR2 sequences are LGHNA and YSLEER.

This clonotype was picked up a small number of times. This rearrangement joins TRBV28 to TRBJ2-2; possibly TRBD1 or TRBD2 for D (5 bases each). The CDR3 totals 16 residues. Trimming left V 2 bases short and J 0 bases short, with 10 bases between. Germline CDR1 and CDR2: MDHEN and SYDVKM. As DNA, the CDR3 is TGTGCCAGCAGTTTAAAGGGACCCACGAACACCGGGGAGCTGTTTTTT. It codes for CASSLKGPTNTGELFF. The full variable domain, its missing parts supplied by reference TRBV28 and TRBJ2-2, is DVKVTQSSRYLVKRTGEKVFLECVQDMDHENMFWYRQDPGLGLRLIYFSYDVKMKEKGDIPEGYSVSREKKERFSLILESASTNQTSMYLCASSLKGPTNTGELFFGEGSRLTVL.

The chain joins TRBV6-2 or TRBV6-3 to TRBJ2-1; TRBD1 agrees at 11 bases. With 6 bases clipped from V and 13 bases from J, the junction kept 14 bases outside the gene matches. CDR1 and CDR2 from the germline V gene are MNHEY and SVGEGT. The CDR3 loop spans 15 amino acids. CDR3 amino acids: CASRGGQGEVGLQFF. The CDR3 DNA follows: TGTGCCAGCAGAGGGGGACAGGGGGAGGTCGGGCTTCAGTTCTTC.

The chain is built from TRBV7-3 and TRBJ2-5; D might be TRBD1 (5 bases). V lost 1 base and J 3 bases, leaving 15 bases between the germline ends. From germline, CDR1 is SGHTA and CDR2 FQGTGA. CDR3 length: 16 residues. CDR3 DNA sequence: TGTGCCAGCAGCTTAAATGGGGCGAGAAGCGAAGAGACCCAGTACTTC. It specifies CASSLNGARSEETQYF.

The rearrangement joins TRBV11-2 to TRBJ2-7; D may be TRBD1 or TRBD2 (6 bases each). From germline, CDR1 is SGHAT and CDR2 FQNNGV. The length of the CDR3 is 18 residues. Trimming cost V 1 base and J 3 bases, with 22 bases left between them. The CDR3 region has the DNA TGTGCCAGCAGCTTAGTACGCAGACGAGGGGGGTTTCTCTACGAGCAGTACTTC. Residues: CASSLVRRRGGFLYEQYF.

The V gene is TRBV5-1, the J gene TRBJ1-1; 7 bases are a match to TRBD1. The V segment lost 0 bases and the J segment 0 bases; nucleotides outside the gene matches: 5. Looked up from germline, CDR1 is SGHRS and CDR2 is YFSETQ. This CDR3 has 16 amino acids. CDR3 in DNA: TGCGCCAGCAGCTTGGAAGGGGGCGGAATGAACACTGAAGCTTTCTTT. It yields the protein CASSLEGGGMNTEAFF.

The sample holds many counts of this clonotype. The V gene is TRBV3-1, the J gene TRBJ2-7; D is ambiguous. Germline CDR1 reads LGHDT; CDR2 reads YNNKEL (reference sequence). V shed 4 bases and J shed 6 bases, with 16 bases lying between them. The CDR3 is 14 amino acids. Here the CDR3 reads CASSPSGLFSEQYF. The CDR3 nucleotides read TGTGCCAGCAGCCCCTCTGGGCTTTTCTCCGAGCAGTACTTC.